This TCR beta chain was identified during a study of cytomegalovirus exposure and HLA in healthy donors. General study findings and limits: TCR beta V- and J-gene trimming, according to a later analysis, was linked to a missense DCLRE1C variant. In vitro data verified a few CMV-associated chains as specific for CMV antigens.

Donors had nominal health at sampling but likely had unrecorded immune exposures. In the PCR, 60 Vbeta and 13 Jbeta primers were used. Assay: immunoSEQ multiplex PCR; the TCRdb copy retains only in-frame clones and omits some. The table includes some 200,000 clones, 65% to 90% detected once. CDR1 and CDR2 (germline): ENHRY, SYGVKD. J gave up 0 bases and V 7 bases, and 3 bases lay outside the gene matches. This CDR3 is 14 amino acids long. As for this clone: Its antigen is undetermined.

The chain links TRBV10-3 to TRBJ2-3; 8 bases agree with TRBD1. This clonotype was obtained from a man aged 35 to 55 in good health and CMV-seropositive. Sequences were obtained from PBMCs. CDR3 sequence reads: CAITGTGSTDTQYF. CDR3 sequence (DNA): TGTGCCATCACAGGGACAGGTAGCACAGATACGCAGTATTTT.